This T cell receptor beta chain was identified in a study of identical twins (dated by TCRdb to the mid-2010s). In the study overall: The study deep-sequenced TCR alpha and beta repertoires from monozygotic twins, unrelated adults of various ages and cord blood to test whether fetal clonotypes persist. To rule out contamination, the twin experiments were replicated at different times with different library preparation protocols.

The method was 5' RACE. Reads for this sample came from an Illumina HiSeq 2000. Template switching added a universal primer binding site, and the final cDNA carried a unique molecular identifier that allowed TCR cDNA molecules to be counted accurately. Specific primers in the conserved constant-segment region were used to synthesize first-strand cDNA for the TCR alpha and beta chains. To control for contamination, every cDNA library was double barcoded, receiving both a SMART-Mk sample barcode and Illumina barcodes. TruSeq adapter sequences and Illumina sample barcodes were added in two successive PCR steps. Sequencing of the TCR alpha and beta cDNA libraries was done on the Illumina HiSeq platform using custom primers. In the authors' own workflow: MiGEC processed the raw reads to extract unique molecular identifiers, while MiXCR was used to determine the CDR3 positions. Recombination models were inferred per individual with the repgenHMM and IGoR tools using an EM algorithm. The analysis of shared clonotypes was done with the tcR package in R, with sharing normalized by the product of cloneset sizes. To study raw recombination without the effects of thymic and clonal selection, out-of-frame nonproductive sequences were analyzed. Using fastp trimming at Q25 and MiXCR clonotype assembly, TCRdb reanalyzed the public sequencing data and kept in-frame beta chains. Entries that share a CDR3 protein sequence are merged under the most common genes and DNA. In this record, the V and J calls reflect TCRdb's handling and not the investigators' own analysis. This sample comprises some 1,700,000 distinct CDR3 sequences, about 32% of them detected only once. The top ten constitute under 0.35% of the sample.

Of note for this clonotype: The antigen this receptor binds is unknown. At one boundary the junction diverges from the germline segment, which might be a read error.

What the research found in general, with its limitations: Because the same donors could not be followed over many years, the conclusions relied on cross-sectional statistical analysis. In monozygotic twins, recombination models systematically underestimated out-of-frame TCR alpha sharing, but the models matched the sharing seen between unrelated individuals. A weaker excess of twin sharing was found in beta out-of-frame sequences because the signal-to-noise ratio was lowered by fewer shared sequences. Invariant T cells such as MAIT and iNKT could partly confound zero-insertion analyses, although diverse VJ usage argued against such confounding for most clonotypes. Abundant cord blood beta clonotypes had fewer insertions, young adult naive repertoires showed a similar but weaker trend, and memory repertoires showed no such trend. Compared with coincidental sharing between unrelated individuals, an excess of low generation-probability sequences was observed among out-of-frame TCR alpha sequences shared between twins.

CDR1 and CDR2 (MNHEY, SVGEGT) derive from the germline V gene. The CDR3, from cysteine to phenylalanine, totals 16 residues. Left in the record is the CDR3 DNA by itself, 48 bases read in frame from the first base. Only healthy Caucasian donors were included. This receptor chain uses TRBV6-2 or TRBV6-3 and TRBJ1-5; the D segment could be TRBD1, given 6 matching bases. The specimen sequenced was cord blood. This TCR derives from a newborn girl in good health. The CDR3 loop reads CASSYRTDYSDQPQHF. DNA sequence: TGTGCCAGCAGTTACCGGACAGACTATAGCGATCAGCCCCAGCATTTT.